This TCR beta chain is from a study of cytomegalovirus exposure and HLA in healthy donors. Overall study context: According to later analysis, the same platform produced the 90 to 150 validation and about 630 first-cohort repertoires.

Regarding this clone: Its antigen is as yet unknown.

The CDR3 runs 16 residues. The ends were cut back, 3 bases at V and 4 bases at J, with 19 bases in the middle. Germline V gene sequence: CDR1 MDHEN, CDR2 SYDVKM. Data came from immunoSEQ multiplex PCR; TCRdb stores just in-frame clones and leaves some out. The sample contains some 64,000 clones, nearly 98% of which appear only once. Broader study findings: As confirmed in vitro, a few CMV-associated chains were specific for CMV antigens. Cytomegalovirus association was assigned to approximately 180 TCR beta chains. The classifier was said to identify cytomegalovirus status with high specificity and sensitivity.

The chain links TRBV28 to TRBJ2-7; D ambiguous. Sequenced: PBMCs. This clonotype originated in a woman younger than 30 in good health and CMV-seropositive. The DNA of the CDR3 is TGTGCCAGCAGTTTTCCCCCCGAGGAGATCCGTTACGAGCAGTACTTC. It translates to CASSFPPEEIRYEQYF.